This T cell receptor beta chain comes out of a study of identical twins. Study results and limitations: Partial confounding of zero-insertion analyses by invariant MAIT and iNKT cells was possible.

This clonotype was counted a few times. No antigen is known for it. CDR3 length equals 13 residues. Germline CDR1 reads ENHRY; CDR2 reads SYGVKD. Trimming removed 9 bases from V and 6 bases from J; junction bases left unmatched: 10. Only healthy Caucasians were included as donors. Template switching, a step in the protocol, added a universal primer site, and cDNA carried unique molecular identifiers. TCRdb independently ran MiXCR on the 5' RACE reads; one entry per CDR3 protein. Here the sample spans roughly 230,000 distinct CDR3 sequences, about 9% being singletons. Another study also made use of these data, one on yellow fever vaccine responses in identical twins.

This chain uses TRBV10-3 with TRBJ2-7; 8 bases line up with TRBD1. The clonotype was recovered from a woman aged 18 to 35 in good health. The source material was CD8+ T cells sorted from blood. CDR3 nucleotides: TGTGCCATACTGGACAGGGCGTCCGGCGAGCAGTACTTC. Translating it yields CAILDRASGEQYF.